The T cell receptor (beta chain) under discussion was sequenced for a study of T cell clonotyping in hematopoietic cell transplantation. CDR3 length: 13 residues. Trimming cost V 0 bases and J 5 bases, with 10 bases left between them. Looked up from germline, CDR1 is GTSNPN and CDR2 is SVGIG (reference sequence). Data came from immunoSEQ multiplex PCR; TCRdb stores just in-frame clones and leaves some out. The table includes under 45,000 clones, roughly 88% detected once. The rearrangement joins TRBV30 to TRBJ2-5; D tentatively fits TRBD1 or TRBD2 (5 bases each). Sequenced: peripheral blood mononuclear cells. This sequence originates from a woman aged 40-49 years in good health. Some clones in this sample may be carry-over from other donors' samples. The CDR3 reads CAWSVGDAETQYF. In nucleotides, the CDR3 is TGTGCCTGGAGTGTTGGGGACGCGGAGACCCAGTACTTC.